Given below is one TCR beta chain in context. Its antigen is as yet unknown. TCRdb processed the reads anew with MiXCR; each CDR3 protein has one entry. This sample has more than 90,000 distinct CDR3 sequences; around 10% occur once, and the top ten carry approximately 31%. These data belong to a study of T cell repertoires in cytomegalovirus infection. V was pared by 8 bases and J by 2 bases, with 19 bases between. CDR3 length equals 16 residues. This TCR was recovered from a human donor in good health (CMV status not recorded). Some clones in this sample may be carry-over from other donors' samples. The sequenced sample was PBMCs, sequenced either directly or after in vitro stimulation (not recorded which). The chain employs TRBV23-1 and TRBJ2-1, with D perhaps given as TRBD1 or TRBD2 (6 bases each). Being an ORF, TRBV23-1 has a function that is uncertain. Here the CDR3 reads CASGSFGGRAYNEQFF. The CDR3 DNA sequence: TGCGCCAGCGGGTCCTTCGGGGGCAGGGCCTACAATGAGCAGTTCTTC.